This T cell receptor beta chain emerged from a study of radiotherapy plus CTLA-4 blockade in lung cancer. This clone was detected once. Participants had chemo-refractory metastatic non-small-cell lung cancer and were treated with focal radiation plus ipilimumab CTLA-4 blockade. From germline, CDR1 is MNHEY and CDR2 SVGAGI. After removal of 5 bases from V and 7 bases from J, the junction contained 7 bases not matched to a gene. The CDR3 runs 15 residues. Repertoires were generated with immunoSEQ multiplex PCR, while TCRdb's copy carries only in-frame clones and drops some. The sample lists over 70,000 clones, around 85% occurring once.

This rearrangement joins TRBV6-5 to TRBJ1-6; 8 bases are a match to TRBD1. This specimen consisted of peripheral blood, obtained from a patient treated with radiotherapy plus ipilimumab. The TCR originated in a human donor with non-small cell lung cancer who had a partial response to radiotherapy plus ipilimumab. The CDR3, as DNA: TGTGCCAGCAGTCGGACCGGGACAGGAAATTCACCCCTCCACTTT. Encoded protein: CASSRTGTGNSPLHF.